This is a list of T cell receptor beta chains from one sample in a study of cytomegalovirus exposure and HLA in healthy donors. Sequencing was performed with immunoSEQ multiplex PCR; in TCRdb, only in-frame clones are kept and a portion is missing. The data show about 200,000 clones, about three quarters seen once. Sequencing was performed on PBMCs. The receptors come from a woman aged 40 to 50 in good health and CMV-seronegative. Both conserved end residues are part of each CDR3. Each record gives: J gene, clone size, D gene, V gene, CDR3 protein, CDR3 DNA. D genes are given only for firm matches. Clone size is stated in some rows and not others, as once, few, many or a class when expanded.

>TRBJ1-3|.|.|TRBV2
CAIPARDSGNTIYF
TGTGCCATCCCGGCCCGGGACTCTGGAAACACCATATATTTT
>TRBJ1-4|few|.|TRBV5-1
CASSEAGAANEKLFF
TGCGCCAGCAGCGAGGCGGGAGCGGCTAATGAAAAACTGTTTTTT
>TRBJ1-4|.|TRBD1|TRBV19
CASSIGQGEEKLFF
TGTGCCAGTAGTATAGGACAGGGGGAGGAAAAACTGTTTTTT
>TRBJ2-1|.|TRBD2|TRBV9
CASSESSGTSGYNEQFF
TGTGCCAGCAGCGAGTCCTCCGGGACTAGCGGTTACAATGAGCAGTTCTTC
>TRBJ2-5|.|TRBD2|TRBV7-9
CASSPRGLAGVETQYF
TGTGCCAGCAGCCCCCGGGGACTAGCGGGAGTAGAGACCCAGTACTTC
>TRBJ1-4|few|.|TRBV30
CAWRDRGLLLAEKLFF
TGTGCCTGGAGGGATCGGGGACTCCTATTGGCTGAAAAACTGTTTTTT
>TRBJ2-3|.|.|TRBV30
CAWSLTSTDTQYF
TGTGCCTGGAGTTTAACTAGCACAGATACGCAGTATTTT
>TRBJ2-3|.|TRBD1|TRBV10-2
CASSRKAGQGKEDTQYF
TGCGCCAGCAGTCGAAAAGCAGGACAGGGGAAGGAGGATACGCAGTATTTT
>TRBJ1-3|.|.|TRBV11-3
CASSLGLDSGNTIYF
TGTGCCAGCAGCTTAGGACTGGACTCTGGAAACACCATATATTTT
>TRBJ1-1|.|.|TRBV6-4
CASSDYAGGGTEAFF
TGTGCCAGCAGTGACTACGCGGGGGGAGGTACTGAAGCTTTCTTT
>TRBJ1-2|.|TRBD1|TRBV9
CASSVGQGGYGYTF
TGTGCCAGCAGCGTCGGACAGGGTGGCTATGGCTACACCTTC
>TRBJ2-1|.|TRBD2|TRBV7-2
CASSSTVGGGPYNEQFF
TGTGCCAGCAGCTCCACGGTCGGGGGAGGGCCTTACAATGAGCAGTTCTTC
>TRBJ1-1|.|.|TRBV19
CASSIAGTKLLNTEAFF
TGTGCCAGTAGTATAGCCGGGACAAAACTGCTAAACACTGAAGCTTTCTTT
>TRBJ2-1|.|.|TRBV2
CASSGLDNEQFF
TGTGCCAGCAGTGGACTAGACAATGAGCAGTTCTTC
>TRBJ1-2|.|TRBD1|TRBV6-6
CASSLTGDYGYTF
TGTGCCAGCAGTTTAACAGGGGACTATGGCTACACCTTC
>TRBJ2-1|.|TRBD1|TRBV7-9
CASSSRGLDENEQFF
TGTGCCAGCAGCTCGAGGGGGCTAGACGAGAATGAGCAGTTCTTC
>TRBJ2-5|.|.|TRBV15
CATSSEKYRAGVQETQYF
TGTGCCACCAGCAGTGAGAAGTATCGAGCAGGGGTCCAAGAGACCCAGTACTTC
>TRBJ2-2|.|TRBD2|TRBV11-3
CASNPPSGGTGELFF
TGTGCCAGCAACCCTCCTAGCGGTGGCACCGGGGAGCTGTTTTTT
>TRBJ2-7|.|.|TRBV7-8
CASSLIPGLTYEQYF
TGTGCCAGCAGCTTAATCCCAGGTTTAACTTACGAGCAGTACTTC
>TRBJ2-5|.|.|TRBV4-3
CASSQDLGLLAETQYF
TGCGCCAGCAGCCAAGATCTGGGACTCTTGGCAGAGACCCAGTACTTC
>TRBJ2-3|once|.|TRBV14
CASSPLKVPDAQYF
TGTGCCAGCAGCCCGTTAAAAGTTCCAGATGCGCAGTATTTT
>TRBJ1-2|.|.|TRBV5-6
CASSTRGFGYTF
TGTGCCAGCAGCACCAGGGGTTTTGGCTACACCTTC
>TRBJ2-2|few|TRBD1|TRBV7-3
CASREDRGFGELFF
TGTGCCAGCAGAGAGGACAGGGGGTTCGGGGAGCTGTTTTTT
>TRBJ2-1|.|.|TRBV29-1
CSVVQSNEQFF
TGCAGCGTTGTTCAGTCAAATGAGCAGTTCTTC
>TRBJ2-3|.|.|TRBV12-5
CASGRDTDTQYF
TGTGCTAGTGGTCGGGACACAGATACGCAGTATTTT
>TRBJ1-2|.|.|TRBV12-5
CASGLGFTKANYGYTF
TGTGCTAGTGGTTTGGGCTTCACAAAAGCTAACTATGGCTACACCTTC
>TRBJ2-1|.|.|TRBV11-1
CASSYSFTRVYNEQFF
TGTGCCAGCAGCTACTCCTTTACCCGGGTCTACAATGAGCAGTTCTTC
>TRBJ1-1|.|.|TRBV7-9
CASSLQDTEAFF
TGTGCCAGCAGCTTACAGGACACTGAAGCTTTCTTT
>TRBJ1-2|.|TRBD1|TRBV10-3
CAMKGDREDGYTF
TGTGCCATGAAGGGGGACAGGGAAGATGGCTACACCTTC
>TRBJ1-5|.|.|TRBV19
CASGSNQPQHF
TGTGCCAGCGGGAGCAATCAGCCCCAGCATTTT
>TRBJ1-4|.|.|TRBV5-1
CASRTGGLDEKLFF
TGCGCCAGCAGGACCGGAGGCCTAGATGAAAAACTGTTTTTT
>TRBJ1-1|.|TRBD1|TRBV6-6
CASTQRGRREAFF
TGTGCCAGCACCCAAAGGGGGCGCAGGGAAGCTTTCTTT
>TRBJ1-1|.|.|TRBV5-1
CASSLAGLTEAFF
TGCGCCAGCAGCTTGGCGGGTCTCACTGAAGCTTTCTTT
>TRBJ1-1|.|.|TRBV12-5
CASGLDRVREAFF
TGTGCTAGTGGTTTGGACAGGGTAAGGGAAGCTTTCTTT
>TRBJ2-7|.|TRBD1|TRBV5-1
CASSLEGQPAYEQYF
TGCGCCAGCAGCTTGGAGGGACAGCCTGCCTACGAGCAGTACTTC
>TRBJ2-1|.|TRBD2|TRBV4-1
CASSQTPGTSGYNEQFF
TGCGCCAGCAGCCAAACACCTGGGACTAGCGGATACAATGAGCAGTTCTTC
>TRBJ2-2|.|TRBD2|TRBV7-2
CAGRLAGEDGELFF
TGTGCCGGGAGACTAGCGGGAGAGGACGGGGAGCTGTTTTTT
>TRBJ2-1|.|.|TRBV19
CASSNSFGTGYNEQFF
TGTGCCAGTAGTAATTCCTTCGGAACAGGCTACAATGAGCAGTTCTTC
>TRBJ2-7|.|.|TRBV2
CASSPDGTLGEQYF
TGTGCCAGCAGTCCGGACGGGACTCTGGGCGAGCAGTACTTC
>TRBJ1-5|.|TRBD1|TRBV7-2
CASRPPGQLNQPQHF
TGTGCCAGCAGGCCCCCGGGACAGCTCAATCAGCCCCAGCATTTT
>TRBJ2-1|.|TRBD2|TRBV10-3
CAIRPTSAVTNEQFF
TGTGCCATCAGGCCCACTAGCGCCGTAACGAATGAGCAGTTCTTC
>TRBJ2-5|.|TRBD2|TRBV7-2
CASSSGTSGSGPAETQYF
TGTGCCAGCAGCTCAGGGACTAGCGGGAGTGGTCCCGCGGAGACCCAGTACTTC